The 26 T cell receptor beta chains below all came from one sample that was sequenced in a study of beta chain features in type 1 diabetes. What was sequenced were expressed TCRB transcripts, since all of the isolated RNA had been reverse transcribed. The repertoire was sequenced with immunoSEQ multiplex PCR; TCRdb's copy has only in-frame clones and lacks some. The data contain some 290,000 clones, over 11% of them singletons. The antigens for these receptors are not known. Overall study findings and caveats: Shortening of TCRB CDR3s, moderate but significant, appeared in all four CD4+ subsets of Type 1 diabetes patients.

Sequencing input: naive CD4+ T cells from blood. The receptors shown here come from a man younger than 45 with type 1 diabetes.

CDR3 nucleotide sequence: TGTGCCAGCAGTTTACAGGGGTTTGGCACAGATACGCAGTATTTT. Protein sequence: CASSLQGFGTDTQYF. The chain is built from TRBV6-5 and TRBJ2-3, with TRBD1 matching over 7 bases. V gave up 4 bases and J gave up 1 base; unmatched junction bases: 5. Germline CDR1 and CDR2: MNHEY and SVGAGI. This CDR3 has 15 residues.

This clone was recorded a few times. CDR3 region: CASLSPNTGELFF. In DNA form, the CDR3 reads TGCGCCAGTCTCTCCCCCAACACCGGGGAGCTGTTTTTT. This chain connects TRBV5-1 to TRBJ2-2, with D unresolved. With 8 bases removed from V and 2 bases from J, the gap between germline ends came to 10 bases. The CDR3 loop spans 13 amino acids. The germline V gene has CDR1 SGHRS and CDR2 YFSETQ.

In its sample, this clone was seen a few times. The chain links TRBV29-1 to TRBJ2-7; 8 bases align to TRBD2. With 3 bases clipped from V and 3 bases from J, the junction kept 1 base outside the gene matches. Germline lookup yields CDR1 SQVTM and CDR2 ANQGSEA. The CDR3 runs 12 residues. CDR3 residues: CSVDAGGYEQYF. The CDR3 nucleotides read TGCAGCGTTGACGCGGGGGGCTACGAGCAGTACTTC.

This clone was found a few times. This chain connects TRBV5-6 to TRBJ2-7; D is perhaps TRBD1 (5 bases). The CDR3 contains 13 residues. In germline, CDR1 is SGHDT, CDR2 YYEEEE. The ends were cut back, 2 bases at V and 3 bases at J, with 9 bases in the middle. The DNA of the CDR3 is TGTGCCAGCAGCTTTGGTACAGGCTACGAGCAGTACTTC. Translating gives CASSFGTGYEQYF.

This clone was counted a few times. This chain uses TRBV30 with TRBJ1-5; possibly TRBD1 for D (6 bases). Germline V gene data show CDR1 as GTSNPN and CDR2 as SVGIG (reference sequence). This CDR3 is 13 amino acids long. The ends were cut back, 2 bases at V and 7 bases at J, with 12 bases in the middle. The CDR3 sequence is CAWSRGGGQPQHF. In DNA form, the CDR3 reads TGTGCCTGGAGTAGGGGGGGCGGGCAGCCCCAGCATTTT. The complete variable domain, with remaining parts taken from reference TRBV30 and TRBJ1-5, reads SQTIHQWPATLVQPVGSPLSLECTVEGTSNPNLYWYRQAAGRGLQLLFYSVGIGQISSEVPQNLSASRPQDRQFILSSKKLLLSDSGFYLCAWSRGGGQPQHFGDGTRLSIL.

The chain uses TRBV11-2 and TRBJ2-3; D uncertain. The CDR3 extends over 13 amino acids. Germline V gene sequence: CDR1 SGHAT, CDR2 FQNNGV. V dropped 4 bases and J dropped 2 bases, with 7 bases sitting between them. The CDR3 spells CASSSSPTDTQYF. DNA of the CDR3: TGTGCCAGCAGCTCGTCCCCCACAGATACGCAGTATTTT. The full variable domain, rest sourced from reference TRBV11-2 and TRBJ2-3, is EAGVAQSPRYKIIEKRQSVAFWCNPISGHATLYWYQQILGQGPKLLIQFQNNGVVDDSQLPKDRFSAERLKGVDSTLKIQPAKLEDSAVYLCASSSSPTDTQYFGPGTRLTVL.

This clone occurred a few times. The chain combines TRBV21-1 with TRBJ2-7; the table's TRBD2 call for D was not verified on the DNA. TRBV21-1 is listed as a pseudogene. The CDR3 runs to 19 residues. The CDR3: CASRGLAGGPGEVGYEQYF. The CDR3, as DNA: TGTGCCAGCCGAGGACTAGCGGGAGGGCCGGGGGAGGTGGGCTACGAGCAGTACTTC.

Only a few counts were recorded for this clone. The chain recombines TRBV9 with TRBJ1-1; D is uncertain. CDR1 and CDR2 (germline): SGDLS, YYNGEE. The CDR3 is 14 residues long. The ends were cut back, 5 bases at V and 1 base at J, with 12 bases in the middle. The CDR3 sequence: CASSRQIGNTEAFF. The DNA for the CDR3 is TGTGCCAGCAGTCGACAAATTGGGAACACTGAAGCTTTCTTT.

This clone was seen only a few times. The chain joins TRBV9 to TRBJ1-3, with unresolved D. The germline V gene has CDR1 SGDLS and CDR2 YYNGEE. V gave up 6 bases and J gave up 7 bases, with 5 bases separating them. The CDR3 has 10 amino acids. The CDR3 region has the DNA TGTGCCAGCATCGAGAACACCATATATTTT. This codes for CASIENTIYF.

This clone was counted a few times. V and J are TRBV30 and TRBJ2-7, with 9 bases that match TRBD2. The CDR3 totals 14 residues. The germline V gene encodes CDR1 GTSNPN and CDR2 SVGIG (reference sequence). V gave up 2 bases and J gave up 6 bases; unmatched junction bases: 8. In nucleotides, the CDR3 is TGTGCCTGGAGTCGAGTAGCGGGAGCCCCCGAGCAGTACTTC. Encoded protein: CAWSRVAGAPEQYF.

This clone was seen a few times. The junction does not match germline at one end; this may be a read error. The chain uses TRBV7-7 and TRBJ2-6; D is unresolved. This CDR3 contains 13 residues. Germline-derived CDR1 and CDR2 are SSHAT and FNYEAQ (reference sequence). Here the CDR3 reads CASSSSGANVLTF. The CDR3 DNA reads as TGTGCTAGCAGTTCTTCTGGGGCCAACGTCCTGACTTTC.

Here the CDR3 DNA reads TGTGCCAGCAGTGTGGACAGGGTGAACACTGAAGCTTTCTTT. As protein: CASSVDRVNTEAFF. The chain carries TRBV28 and TRBJ1-1; 8 bases match TRBD1. The CDR3 totals 14 residues. Germline trimming cut 5 bases from V and 0 bases from J; bases unmatched to any gene: 2. Germline lookup yields CDR1 MDHEN and CDR2 SYDVKM.

The rearrangement joins TRBV4-3 to TRBJ2-3, with 8 bases lining up with TRBD2. V lost 1 base, J lost 2 bases, and 8 bases stayed unmatched. In germline, CDR1 is LGHNA, CDR2 YSLEER. The length of the CDR3 is 17 residues. The CDR3 spells CASSQGGIAGFTDTQYF. CDR3 in DNA: TGCGCCAGCAGCCAAGGAGGGATAGCGGGATTCACAGATACGCAGTATTTT.

J is TRBJ2-7 and V is TRBV7-8, with D possibly matching TRBD2 (6 bases). CDR1 and CDR2 from the germline V gene are SGHVS and FQNEAQ. The CDR3 spans 14 residues. The V end lost 3 bases, the J end lost 3 bases, and 12 bases lay between the germline ends. CDR3 DNA: TGTGCCAGCAGCTTCCAGGAGGGAATCTACGAGCAGTACTTC. It encodes CASSFQEGIYEQYF.

V and J are TRBV9 and TRBJ1-2, with D tentatively TRBD1 (6 bases). The CDR3 length is 15 residues. Germline CDR1 reads SGDLS; CDR2 reads YYNGEE. V lost 4 bases and J lost 0, with 13 bases in between. The CDR3 loop reads CASSPPTGSNYGYTF. The CDR3 coding sequence is TGTGCCAGCAGCCCCCCGACAGGATCTAACTATGGCTACACCTTC.

This clone was counted between two and nine times. The V gene is TRBV11-2, the J gene TRBJ2-7; D gene ambiguous. V was cut by 5 bases and J by 3 bases, with 11 bases left in between. The V gene's germline CDR1 is SGHAT and CDR2 FQNNGV. The length of the CDR3 is 13 residues. The CDR3 DNA sequence: TGTGCCAGCAGCACACGACACAACTACGAGCAGTACTTC. It translates to CASSTRHNYEQYF.

J is TRBJ2-2 and V is TRBV6-5, with 7 bases lining up with TRBD2. With V trimmed by 6 bases and J by 0 bases, 4 bases remained unmatched. The CDR3 has 15 amino acids. Germline-derived CDR1 and CDR2 are MNHEY and SVGAGI. CDR3 nucleotides: TGTGCCAGCAGCCGGGAGGACACGAACACCGGGGAGCTGTTTTTT. Translation gives CASSREDTNTGELFF.

This clone was counted between two and nine times. The chain links TRBV28 to TRBJ2-5; TRBD1 agrees at 8 bases. Germline-derived CDR1 and CDR2 are MDHEN and SYDVKM. V trimming: 5 bases; J trimming: 5 bases; junction bases outside the gene matches: 10. The length of the CDR3 is 15 residues. CDR3 in amino acids: CASSRSLTGAETQYF. The CDR3 bases are TGTGCCAGCAGTCGTAGTTTGACAGGGGCGGAGACCCAGTACTTC. The full variable domain, with the rest looked up from reference TRBV28 and TRBJ2-5, is DVKVTQSSRYLVKRTGEKVFLECVQDMDHENMFWYRQDPGLGLRLIYFSYDVKMKEKGDIPEGYSVSREKKERFSLILESASTNQTSMYLCASSRSLTGAETQYFGPGTRLLVL.

The J gene is TRBJ2-1, the V gene TRBV7-9; 7 bases are shared with TRBD2. V lost 2 bases and J lost 4; bases outside the gene matches: 5. The CDR3 is 15 amino acids. CDR1 SEHNR and CDR2 FQNEAQ come from the germline V gene (reference sequence). In nucleotides, the CDR3 is TGTGCCAGCAGCTTACGCGGGAGCCTATACAATGAGCAGTTCTTC. Residues: CASSLRGSLYNEQFF.

This chain connects TRBV18 to TRBJ1-2; D is ambiguous. CDR3 length equals 13 residues. V lost 5 bases to trimming and J lost 8 bases, with 15 bases between them. The germline V gene has CDR1 KGHSH and CDR2 LQKENI. The CDR3 DNA reads as TGTGCCAGCTCATCCAGATCGGGATCCGGCTACACCTTC. The encoded protein is CASSSRSGSGYTF.

CDR3 in DNA: TGCAGCGTCGTCCGGGACAGGGATATCGAGACCCAGTACTTC. Translating gives CSVVRDRDIETQYF. The gene calls are TRBV29-1 and TRBJ2-5; 9 nucleotides align to TRBD1. CDR1 is SQVTM, CDR2 ANQGSEA, per germline. Unmatched junction bases numbered 10, after V lost 6 bases and J lost 5 bases. The CDR3 totals 14 residues.

This sequence joins TRBV4-3 and TRBJ2-5; 13 nucleotides agree with TRBD2. The germline gives CDR1 LGHNA, CDR2 YSLEER. The CDR3 is 17 amino acids. After removal of 4 bases from V and 0 bases from J, the junction contained 5 bases not matched to a gene. CDR3 coding DNA: TGCGCCAGCAGCCGGGGACTAGCGGGGCTCGACCAAGAGACCCAGTACTTC. It codes for CASSRGLAGLDQETQYF.

This clone was seen only a few times. J is TRBJ2-4 and V is TRBV25-1; 8 bases are a match to TRBD1. The CDR3 is made up of 14 amino acids. Germline CDR1 reads MGHDK; CDR2 reads SYGVNS. Trimming took 3 bases from V and 6 from J; bases not matched to a gene: 4. The CDR3 DNA follows: TGTGCCAGCAGTGACTCTACAGGGGGAAACATTCAGTACTTC. Translated, it gives CASSDSTGGNIQYF.

The J gene is TRBJ2-5, the V gene TRBV7-9; 7 bases are a match to TRBD1. Germline V gene sequence: CDR1 SEHNR, CDR2 FQNEAQ (reference sequence). After removal of 5 bases from V and 1 base from J, the junction contained 7 bases not matched to a gene. The CDR3 consists of 15 residues. This chain's CDR3 is CASSLRQGIQETQYF. The CDR3 DNA sequence: TGTGCCAGCAGCCTCCGACAGGGCATCCAAGAGACCCAGTACTTC.

The rearrangement links TRBV6-5 to TRBJ2-7, with a possible D match to TRBD1 (7 bases). The V gene lost 6 bases and the J gene lost 3 bases, with 12 bases spanning the gap. This CDR3 is 13 amino acids long. Germline V gene sequence: CDR1 MNHEY, CDR2 SVGAGI. The CDR3: CASRRDSLYEQYF. For the CDR3, the DNA is TGTGCCAGCAGGCGGGACAGCCTCTACGAGCAGTACTTC.

The CDR3: CASSIRGSMNTEAFF. In DNA form, the CDR3 reads TGTGCCAGTAGTATCAGAGGGTCGATGAACACTGAAGCTTTCTTT. The chain is built from TRBV19 and TRBJ1-1; D is ambiguous. V was clipped by 3 bases and J by 0 bases, with 11 bases between them. The germline gives CDR1 LNHDA, CDR2 SQIVND (reference sequence). This CDR3 spans 15 amino acids.